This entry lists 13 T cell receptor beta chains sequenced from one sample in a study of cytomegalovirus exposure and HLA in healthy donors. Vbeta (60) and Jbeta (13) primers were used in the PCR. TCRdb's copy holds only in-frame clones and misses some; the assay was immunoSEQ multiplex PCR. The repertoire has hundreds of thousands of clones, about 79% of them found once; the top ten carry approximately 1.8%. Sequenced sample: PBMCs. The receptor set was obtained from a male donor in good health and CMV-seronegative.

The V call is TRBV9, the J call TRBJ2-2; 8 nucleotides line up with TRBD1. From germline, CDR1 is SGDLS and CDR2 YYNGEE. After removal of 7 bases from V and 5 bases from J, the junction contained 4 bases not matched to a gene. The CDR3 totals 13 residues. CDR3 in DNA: TGTGCCAGCTTACAGGGGGTAACCGGGGAGCTGTTTTTT. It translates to CASLQGVTGELFF.

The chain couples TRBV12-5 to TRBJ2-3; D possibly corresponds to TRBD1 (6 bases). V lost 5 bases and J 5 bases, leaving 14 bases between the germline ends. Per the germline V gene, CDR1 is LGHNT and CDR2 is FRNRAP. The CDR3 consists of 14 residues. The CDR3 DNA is TGTGCTAGTGGTCCCCCTCCGACAGGAGATACGCAGTATTTT. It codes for CASGPPPTGDTQYF.

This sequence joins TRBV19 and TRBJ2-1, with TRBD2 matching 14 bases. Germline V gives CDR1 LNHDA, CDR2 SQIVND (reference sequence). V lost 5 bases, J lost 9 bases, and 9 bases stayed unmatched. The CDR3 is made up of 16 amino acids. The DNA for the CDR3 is TGTGCCAGTAGTCTCGCGACTAGCGGGAGGGAGAGTGAGCAGTTCTTC. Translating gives CASSLATSGRESEQFF.

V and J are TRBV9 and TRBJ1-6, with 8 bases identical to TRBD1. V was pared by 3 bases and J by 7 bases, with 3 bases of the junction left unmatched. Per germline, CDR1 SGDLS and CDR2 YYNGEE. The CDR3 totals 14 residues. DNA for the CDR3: TGTGCCAGCAGCGACCGGGACAGGAATTCACCCCTCCACTTT. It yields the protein CASSDRDRNSPLHF.

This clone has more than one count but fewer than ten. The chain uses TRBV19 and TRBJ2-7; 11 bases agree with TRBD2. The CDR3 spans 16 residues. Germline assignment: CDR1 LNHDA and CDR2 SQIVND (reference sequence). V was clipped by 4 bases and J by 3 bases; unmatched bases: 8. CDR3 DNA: TGTGCCAGTAGTAGCATGGAGGGGACTAGCGGCTACGAGCAGTACTTC. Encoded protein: CASSSMEGTSGYEQYF. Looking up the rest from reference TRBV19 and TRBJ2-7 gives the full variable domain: DGGITQSPKYLFRKEGQNVTLSCEQNLNHDAMYWYRQDPGQGLRLIYYSQIVNDFQKGDIAEGYSVSREKKESFPLTVTSAQKNPTAFYLCASSSMEGTSGYEQYFGPGTRLTVT.

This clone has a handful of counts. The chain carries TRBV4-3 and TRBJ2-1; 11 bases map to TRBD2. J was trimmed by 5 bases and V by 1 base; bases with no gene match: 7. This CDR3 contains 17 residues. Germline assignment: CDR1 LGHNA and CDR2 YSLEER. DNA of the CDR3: TGCGCCAGCAGCCAAGCAGTAACTAGCGGGGGCCACAATGAGCAGTTCTTC. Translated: CASSQAVTSGGHNEQFF.

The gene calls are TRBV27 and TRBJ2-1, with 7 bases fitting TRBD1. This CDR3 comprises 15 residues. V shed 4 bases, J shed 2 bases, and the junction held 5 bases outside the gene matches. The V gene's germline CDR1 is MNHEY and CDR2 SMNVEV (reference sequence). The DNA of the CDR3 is TGTGCCAGCAGTTCGGGACAGCCGACCTACAATGAGCAGTTCTTC. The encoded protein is CASSSGQPTYNEQFF.

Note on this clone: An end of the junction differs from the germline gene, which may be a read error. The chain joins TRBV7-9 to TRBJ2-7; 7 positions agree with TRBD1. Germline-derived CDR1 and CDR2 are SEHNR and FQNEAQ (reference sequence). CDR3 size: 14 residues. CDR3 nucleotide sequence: TGTTCCAGCAGCTTAGTTCCAGGGGGCTACGAGCAGTACTTC. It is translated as CSSSLVPGGYEQYF.

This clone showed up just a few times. This chain's CDR3 is CASSASGGYEQYF. The CDR3 DNA is TGTGCCAGCAGCGCGTCAGGGGGCTACGAGCAGTACTTC. The chain joins TRBV7-3 to TRBJ2-7, with TRBD1 matching 7 bases. This CDR3 has 13 amino acids. Trimming removed 5 bases from V and 3 bases from J; junction bases left unmatched: 4. Germline CDR1 and CDR2: SGHTA and FQGTGA.

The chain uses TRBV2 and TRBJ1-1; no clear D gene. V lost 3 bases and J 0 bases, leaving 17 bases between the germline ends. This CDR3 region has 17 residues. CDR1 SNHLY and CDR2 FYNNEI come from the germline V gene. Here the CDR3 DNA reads TGTGCCAGCAGTGATTCCGGACTCACCTTAATGAACACTGAAGCTTTCTTT. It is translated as CASSDSGLTLMNTEAFF. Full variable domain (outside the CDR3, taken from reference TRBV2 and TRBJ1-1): EPEVTQTPSHQVTQMGQEVILRCVPISNHLYFYWYRQILGQKVEFLVSFYNNEISEKSEIFDDQFSVERPDGSNFTLKIRSTKLEDSAMYFCASSDSGLTLMNTEAFFGQGTRLTVV.

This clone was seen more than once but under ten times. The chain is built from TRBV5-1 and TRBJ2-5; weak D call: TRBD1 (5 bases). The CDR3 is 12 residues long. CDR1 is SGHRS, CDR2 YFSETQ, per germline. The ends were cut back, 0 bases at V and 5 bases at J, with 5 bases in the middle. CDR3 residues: CASSLEGETQYF. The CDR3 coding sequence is TGCGCCAGCAGCTTGGAGGGGGAGACCCAGTACTTC.

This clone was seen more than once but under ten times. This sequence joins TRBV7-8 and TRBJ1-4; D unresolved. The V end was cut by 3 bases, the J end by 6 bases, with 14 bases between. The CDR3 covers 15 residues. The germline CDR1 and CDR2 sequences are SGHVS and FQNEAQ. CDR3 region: CASSFRSQSHEKLFF. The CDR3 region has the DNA TGTGCCAGCAGCTTCCGGTCACAGAGTCATGAAAAACTGTTTTTT.

As DNA, the CDR3 is TGTGCCACCAGCATCCAGACAAGGCTCGATCCAGATACGCAGTATTTT. The encoded protein is CATSIQTRLDPDTQYF. J is TRBJ2-3 and V is TRBV15; D gene uncertain. There are 16 residues in the CDR3. V was trimmed by 4 bases and J by 4 bases, leaving 18 bases between them. The germline CDR1 and CDR2 sequences are LNHNV and YYDKDF (reference sequence).